This T cell receptor beta chain is from a study of early T cells in non-severe SARS-CoV-2 infection. Study context: Chains stayed unpaired after sequencing of bulk RNA from unsorted whole blood.

Attachment of unique molecular identifiers to individual cDNA molecules was performed. TCRdb reprocessed the 5' RACE reads with MiXCR, giving one entry per CDR3 protein. The sample consists of approximately 90,000 distinct CDR3 sequences, about an eighth of them appearing once. Overall study results and limits: VDJdb matching skewed toward anti-spike CD8 responses, missing private and CD4 specificities.

This clonotype came up a few times. Its antigen is currently unknown. This TCR was recovered from an adult who was a healthcare worker with PCR-confirmed SARS-CoV-2 infection or an uninfected control (not recorded which). This specimen was whole blood, taken at baseline.

The CDR3 loop is CASSFELAGYNEQFF. The DNA of the CDR3 is TGTGCCAGCAGTTTCGAACTAGCGGGTTACAATGAGCAGTTCTTC. This chain uses TRBV28 with TRBJ2-1; 9 nucleotides align to TRBD2. Germline lookup yields CDR1 MDHEN and CDR2 SYDVKM. The CDR3 totals 15 residues. Trimming took 3 bases from V and 4 from J; bases not matched to a gene: 4.